The 10 T cell receptor beta chains listed next were all sequenced from one sample in a study of cytotoxic CD8 clonotypes in ibrutinib-treated CLL. Assay: immunoSEQ multiplex PCR; the TCRdb copy retains only in-frame clones and omits some. This table has approximately 100,000 clones, more than 70% appearing once. Sample: PBMCs, taken after 24 months of ibrutinib treatment. All receptors come from a human donor with chronic lymphocytic leukemia.

CDR3 region: CASSKIAKETQYF. The CDR3 region has the DNA TGTGCCAGCAGCAAAATAGCAAAAGAGACCCAGTACTTC. This sequence joins TRBV21-1 and TRBJ2-5; TRBD2, the table's D call, lacks a check against the DNA. TRBV21-1 is given as a pseudogene. This CDR3 is built from 13 residues.

The J gene is TRBJ2-7, the V gene TRBV4-3; D is perhaps TRBD1 (5 bases). CDR1 is LGHNA, CDR2 YSLEER, per germline. V gave up 0 bases and J gave up 2 bases, with 11 bases separating them. This CDR3 contains 15 residues. CDR3 in amino acids: CASSQDPGIAYEQYF. The CDR3 DNA is TGCGCCAGCAGCCAAGATCCAGGGATCGCCTACGAGCAGTACTTC.

The table lists this clone with a few counts. The chain couples TRBV6-6 to TRBJ1-5; D perhaps matches TRBD1 (5 bases). Germline CDR1 is MNHNY and CDR2 is SVGAGI (reference sequence). The CDR3 consists of 14 residues. V dropped 2 bases and J dropped 7 bases, with 12 bases sitting between them. CDR3 residues: CASSYRGSKQPQHF. The CDR3 DNA reads as TGTGCCAGCAGTTACAGGGGCAGTAAACAGCCCCAGCATTTT.

The genes are TRBV27 and TRBJ2-2; no clear D gene. Germline V gene lookup returns CDR1 MNHEY and CDR2 SMNVEV (reference sequence). The CDR3 is 15 amino acids. V dropped 4 bases and J dropped 10 bases, with 19 bases sitting between them. Here the CDR3 reads CASSSLPPAPKELFF. CDR3 sequence (DNA): TGTGCCAGCAGTTCCCTACCCCCGGCTCCTAAGGAGCTGTTTTTT.

The chain is built from TRBV7-6 and TRBJ2-2, with TRBD2 as a possible D gene (6 bases). In germline, CDR1 is SGHVS, CDR2 FNYEAQ. The CDR3 runs 15 residues. V was trimmed by 2 bases and J by 2 bases, leaving 9 bases between them. CDR3: CASSLWGDNTGELFF. In DNA form, the CDR3 reads TGTGCCAGCAGCTTATGGGGGGACAACACCGGGGAGCTGTTTTTT.

The V and J genes are TRBV28 and TRBJ1-2, with 9 bases identical to TRBD1. Unmatched junction bases numbered 2, after V lost 1 base and J lost 11 bases. Germline V CDR1 and CDR2: MDHEN, SYDVKM. The CDR3 consists of 12 residues. In nucleotides, the CDR3 is TGTGCCAGCAGTTTATTGGACAGGGGATACACCTTC. This gives the protein CASSLLDRGYTF.

This chain uses TRBV28 with TRBJ2-5; 7 positions match TRBD1. The ends lost 7 bases at V and 4 bases at J; junction bases unmatched: 6. Germline V gene data show CDR1 as MDHEN and CDR2 as SYDVKM. This CDR3 is built from 13 residues. This CDR3 reads CASKEGALETQYF. The CDR3 DNA reads TGTGCCAGCAAAGAGGGGGCCCTAGAGACCCAGTACTTC. The complete variable domain, with remaining parts taken from reference TRBV28 and TRBJ2-5, reads DVKVTQSSRYLVKRTGEKVFLECVQDMDHENMFWYRQDPGLGLRLIYFSYDVKMKEKGDIPEGYSVSREKKERFSLILESASTNQTSMYLCASKEGALETQYFGPGTRLLVL.

V is TRBV30 and J is TRBJ2-7, with D possibly being TRBD1 (6 bases). The germline V and J ends were trimmed by 4 bases and 4 bases, with 20 bases remaining between them. CDR3 length: 15 amino acids. Germline V lookup: CDR1 GTSNPN, CDR2 SVGIG (reference sequence). The chain's CDR3 is CAWTTRGDRLYEQYF. The CDR3 DNA reads as TGTGCCTGGACCACAAGGGGTGACAGGCTATACGAGCAGTACTTC.

The rearrangement uses TRBV7-2 and TRBJ2-7; 12 nucleotides agree with TRBD2. V shed 1 base, J shed 8 bases, and the junction held 6 bases outside the gene matches. Germline loops: CDR1 SGHTA, CDR2 FQGNSA. CDR3 length: 15 amino acids. The CDR3 nucleotides are TGTGCCAGCAGCTTAGGGGGACTAGCGGGTGTAAAGCAGTACTTC. Its protein is CASSLGGLAGVKQYF.

J is TRBJ2-5 and V is TRBV14; D uncertain. Germline V CDR1 and CDR2: SGHDN, FVKESK. V lost 0 bases and J lost 9, with 8 bases in between. The CDR3 covers 12 residues. CDR3 in DNA: TGTGCCAGCAGCCAAGATCGGATCTCCCAGTACTTC. It specifies CASSQDRISQYF.